The next 28 T cell receptor beta chains were all read from a single sample in a study of T cells in women clearing cervical HPV infection. This table comes from immunoSEQ multiplex PCR, and its TCRdb copy is limited to in-frame clones, with some not included. The sample data list about 36,000 clones. The sample comprised blood buffy coat. The receptors stem from a woman aged 18-70 years with a cervical HPV16 infection that either progressed to CIN3+ or cleared (not recorded which).

About this clone itself: The read falls 3 residues short of the CDR3 end, and the missing part is taken from the germline J gene. The gene calls are TRBV19 and TRBJ2-1; 11 bases map to TRBD2. The CDR3 runs to 15 residues. Trimming cost V 1 base and J 8 bases; bases outside gene matches: 4. Germline V gives CDR1 LNHDA, CDR2 SQIVND (reference sequence). The DNA read from the CDR3 is TGTGCCAGTAGTATAGTAGCGGGAGGGCCTTATGAG. Translated, it gives CASSIVAGGPYE. The full CDR3 reads CASSIVAGGPYEQFF.

Notes on this clone: Read sequence stops 3 residues before the CDR3 end, and the germline J gene provides the missing end. This sequence joins TRBV7-2 and TRBJ2-5; TRBD1 is a possible D gene (6 bases). The V gene lost 6 bases and the J gene lost 1 base, with 12 bases spanning the gap. Germline lookup yields CDR1 SGHTA and CDR2 FQGNSA. The CDR3 loop spans 14 amino acids. CDR3 loop: CASRPTGPQETQYF. The covered CDR3 bases are TGTGCCAGCAGACCGACAGGCCCCCAAGAGACC.

Note on this clone: The read finishes 3 residues shy of the CDR3 end, and the germline J gene is used to complete it. V and J are TRBV6-1 and TRBJ2-5; D perhaps matches TRBD1 (5 bases). Germline CDR1 reads MNHNS; CDR2 reads SASEGT. V lost 1 base and J lost 5, with 14 bases in between. This CDR3 is 15 amino acids long. CDR3 protein: CASSEVLGEQETQYF. The sequenced part of the CDR3 DNA is TGTGCCAGCAGTGAAGTCCTAGGGGAACAGGAGACC.

Points on this clone: The CDR3 end is not reached by the read, which stops 3 residues before it; the germline J gene fills it in. The chain uses TRBV28 and TRBJ1-4; TRBD1 aligns across 7 bases. The J segment lost 7 bases and the V segment lost 6 bases, leaving 11 bases of the junction unmatched. Germline CDR1 is MDHEN and CDR2 is SYDVKM. The CDR3 has 15 residues. Partial CDR3 DNA: TGTGCCAGCAGGCCAGACAGGGCCTCGGGTGAAAAA. It is translated as CASRPDRASGEK. From start to end, the CDR3 is CASRPDRASGEKLFF.

Remarks on this clone: The CDR3 is cut off 3 residues early in the read; its end comes from the germline J gene. The V and J genes are TRBV5-1 and TRBJ2-7; D assignment may be TRBD1 or TRBD2 (6 bases each). CDR1 and CDR2 (germline): SGHRS, YFSETQ. This CDR3 region has 18 residues. The germline V and J ends were trimmed by 0 bases and 0 bases, with 19 bases remaining between them. CDR3 DNA, as far as it was read: TGCGCCAGCAGCTTGGCTCGTGACAGGAGGGGCCTCTCCTACGAG. It codes for CASSLARDRRGLSYE. Given in full, the CDR3 is CASSLARDRRGLSYEQYF.

CDR3 region: CASSQDRGAQPQHF. CDR3 DNA, as far as it was read: TGTGCCAGCAGTCAAGACAGGGGCGCTCAGCCC. The chain couples TRBV2 to TRBJ1-5; 8 bases line up with TRBD1. The sequence runs out 3 residues before the end of the CDR3; the remainder is reconstructed from the germline J gene. In germline, CDR1 is SNHLY, CDR2 FYNNEI. This CDR3 region has 14 residues. V was pared by 5 bases and J by 6 bases, with 6 bases of the junction left unmatched.

Notes on this clone: With the read ending 3 residues before the CDR3 end, the germline J gene is used to fill in that end. The chain joins TRBV7-6 to TRBJ2-3; perhaps TRBD2 as D (5 bases). This CDR3 region has 15 residues. CDR1 and CDR2 (germline): SGHVS, FNYEAQ. V lost 5 bases, J lost 2 bases, and 14 bases lay in between. The CDR3: CASSLYSDYTDTQYF. Partial CDR3 DNA: TGTGCCAGCAGCCTATATTCAGACTACACAGATACG. The full variable domain, in which reference TRBV7-6 and TRBJ2-3 provide the parts outside the CDR3, is GAGVSQSPRYKVTKRGQDVALRCDPISGHVSLYWYRQALGQGPEFLTYFNYEAQQDKSGLPNDRFSAERPEGSISTLTIQRTEQRDSAMYRCASSLYSDYTDTQYFGPGTRLTVL.

As to this clone: The CDR3 is cut off 3 residues early in the read; its end comes from the germline J gene. The chain is built from TRBV12-3 or TRBV12-4 and TRBJ1-5; D unclear. The CDR3 is 13 amino acids. With 5 bases removed from V and 6 bases from J, the gap between germline ends came to 11 bases. The CDR3 here is CASSVSGFQPQHF. Incomplete CDR3 DNA: TGTGCCAGCAGTGTCTCAGGATTTCAGCCC.

A remark on this clone: The sequenced fragment ends 3 residues before the CDR3 boundary, so the rest is inferred from the germline J gene. This sequence joins TRBV28 and TRBJ2-7; D not resolved. The CDR3 consists of 12 residues. The V gene's germline CDR1 is MDHEN and CDR2 SYDVKM. V lost 4 bases to trimming and J lost 2 bases, with 6 bases between them. The CDR3 loop reads CASSSDTYEQYF. Incomplete CDR3 DNA: TGTGCCAGCAGTTCCGACACCTACGAG.

Comments on this clone: The read ends 3 residues shy of where the CDR3 ends; the end is completed using the germline J gene. The V gene is TRBV18, the J gene TRBJ2-7; D is perhaps TRBD1 (5 bases). The CDR3 length is 15 residues. Looked up from germline, CDR1 is KGHSH and CDR2 is LQKENI. V was clipped by 2 bases and J by 6 bases, with 17 bases between them. CDR3: CASSPAGQGELEQYF. CDR3 bases read: TGTGCCAGCTCACCAGCCGGACAAGGCGAGCTCGAG.

As for this clone: Sequencing ends 3 residues short of the CDR3 end; the germline J gene provides the rest. This chain connects TRBV7-3 to TRBJ2-1; TRBD2 matches at 12 bases. V was clipped by 5 bases and J by 8 bases; unmatched bases: 7. The CDR3 loop spans 15 amino acids. Germline V gene lookup returns CDR1 SGHTA and CDR2 FQGTGA. The sequenced CDR3 bases are TGTGCCAGCAGCGATTCTAGCGGGGGGGCCTATGAG. It is translated as CASSDSSGGAYE. The full CDR3 protein reads CASSDSSGGAYEQFF.

Regarding this clone: The read ends 3 residues early relative to the CDR3; the germline J gene fills the gap. This chain joins TRBV12-3 or TRBV12-4 and TRBJ2-2, with 8 nucleotides matching TRBD2. This CDR3 has 15 residues. After removal of 3 bases from V and 7 bases from J, the junction contained 7 bases not matched to a gene. The sequenced part of the CDR3 DNA is TGTGCCAGCAGTTTGACGGGGGGGCTTGGCGGGGAG. Translation gives CASSLTGGLGGE. The full CDR3 sequence reads CASSLTGGLGGELFF.

This CDR3 is CSAREGGSVHEQYF. The CDR3 DNA, read in part, is TGCAGTGCTAGAGAGGGGGGGAGCGTCCACGAG. The chain uses TRBV20-1 and TRBJ2-7; TRBD2 agrees at 7 bases. The read terminates 3 residues ahead of where the CDR3 ends, so the germline J gene completes it. There are 14 residues in the CDR3. The trim removed 0 bases at V and 5 bases at J, leaving 7 bases unmatched. Germline CDR1 reads DFQATT; CDR2 reads SNEGSKA (reference sequence).

A note on this clone: The missing CDR3 end, 3 residues past where the read stops, is filled in from the germline J gene. The rearrangement links TRBV6-2 or TRBV6-3 to TRBJ2-3, with 10 bases aligning to TRBD2. The CDR3 extends over 16 amino acids. Germline assignment: CDR1 MNHEY and CDR2 SVGEGT. Unmatched junction bases numbered 7, after V lost 4 bases and J lost 3 bases. This chain's CDR3 is CASSLIAGGVTDTQYF. The part of the CDR3 DNA that was read is TGTGCCAGCAGTTTGATAGCGGGAGGTGTGACAGATACG.

Note on this clone: The CDR3 end is not reached by the read, which stops 3 residues before it; the germline J gene fills it in. V usage is TRBV29-1 and J usage is TRBJ2-3; D possibly corresponds to TRBD1 (6 bases). Trimming pared 6 bases from V and 3 bases from J, leaving 19 bases between. The germline CDR1 and CDR2 sequences are SQVTM and ANQGSEA. The CDR3 covers 15 residues. CDR3 DNA, as far as it was read: TGCAGCGTAGCATTTGGGACAAAGAGTACAGATACG. Translating it yields CSVAFGTKSTDT. The complete CDR3 protein is CSVAFGTKSTDTQYF.

Comments on this clone: Coverage ceases 3 residues before the CDR3 finishes, and the germline J gene fills in the end. The V call is TRBV7-7, the J call TRBJ2-7, with TRBD1 as a possible D gene (8 bases). The CDR3 is 15 residues long. Trimming took 6 bases from V and 1 from J, leaving 16 bases between them. Germline loops: CDR1 SSHAT, CDR2 FNYEAQ (reference sequence). The covered CDR3 bases are TGTGCCAGCAGTACGACAGGGGAGGGGTCCTACGAG. Its translation is CASSTTGEGSYE. The whole CDR3 region reads CASSTTGEGSYEQYF.

About this clone: The read ends 3 residues shy of where the CDR3 ends; the end is completed using the germline J gene. This rearrangement joins TRBV5-1 to TRBJ2-1; 10 bases fit TRBD1. The V gene end was trimmed by 3 bases and the J gene end by 6 bases; junction bases not matched to a gene: 6. The length of the CDR3 is 15 residues. Germline V CDR1 and CDR2: SGHRS, YFSETQ. The part of the CDR3 DNA that was read is TGCGCCAGCAGCTCGGGCGGGACAGGGGTCAATGAG. Amino acid sequence: CASSSGGTGVNE. The whole CDR3 reads CASSSGGTGVNEQFF.

In regard to this clone: The read stops 3 residues short of the end of the CDR3; the missing end is completed from the germline J gene. The chain carries TRBV5-1 and TRBJ2-1, with D maybe TRBD2 (5 bases). The CDR3 loop spans 14 amino acids. The germline CDR1 and CDR2 sequences are SGHRS and YFSETQ. V lost 3 bases and J 2 bases, leaving 9 bases between the germline ends. The part of the CDR3 DNA that was read is TGCGCCAGCAGCTCTAGCTGGGCCTACAATGAG. Translation: CASSSSWAYNE. The entire CDR3 reads CASSSSWAYNEQFF.

Comment on this clone: The read falls 3 residues short of the CDR3 end, and the missing part is taken from the germline J gene. The chain combines TRBV19 with TRBJ1-5, with 10 bases that match TRBD1. CDR1 and CDR2 from the germline V gene are LNHDA and SQIVND (reference sequence). The CDR3 is made up of 16 amino acids. CDR3 loop: CASSTGTGDYNEPQHF. The CDR3 bases that were read are TGTGCCAGTAGTACCGGGACAGGGGATTACAATGAACCC.

As concerns this clone: The read is 3 residues too short to cover the CDR3 end, so that end is filled in from the germline J gene. V usage is TRBV20-1 and J usage is TRBJ2-3; TRBD2 matches at 10 bases. Germline CDR1 and CDR2: DFQATT and SNEGSKA (reference sequence). The V gene end was trimmed by 3 bases and the J gene end by 2 bases; junction bases not matched to a gene: 8. CDR3 length: 16 amino acids. The CDR3: CSASPLAGVPTDTQYF. The CDR3 bases that were read are TGCAGTGCTAGTCCCCTAGCGGGAGTCCCCACAGATACG.

Of note for this clone: With the read ending 3 residues before the CDR3 end, the germline J gene is used to fill in that end. This chain links TRBV5-1 with TRBJ2-7, with TRBD1 identical over 9 bases. The junction had 3 bases not matched to a gene; V was cut back by 1 base and J by 1 base. Germline lookup yields CDR1 SGHRS and CDR2 YFSETQ. The CDR3 has 15 amino acids. This CDR3 is CASSLTGTGSYEQYF. The CDR3 DNA, read in part, is TGCGCCAGCAGCTTGACCGGGACAGGGTCCTACGAG.

Worth noting for this clone: The sequenced fragment ends 3 residues before the CDR3 boundary, so the rest is inferred from the germline J gene. V usage is TRBV4-2 and J usage is TRBJ2-7, with 8 nucleotides matching TRBD2. The V gene end was trimmed by 4 bases and the J gene end by 0 bases; junction bases not matched to a gene: 8. This CDR3 is built from 16 residues. The V gene's germline CDR1 is LGHNA and CDR2 YNFKEQ. The part of the CDR3 DNA that was read is TGTGCCAGCAGCCCCCCCGGGGGGGGAAGCTCCTACGAG. It yields the protein CASSPPGGGSSYE. The whole CDR3 sequence reads CASSPPGGGSSYEQYF.

Details on this clone: The CDR3 goes on 3 residues after the read ends, and that part is filled in from the germline J gene. The chain is built from TRBV18 and TRBJ1-2; a possible D gene is TRBD1 (6 bases). This CDR3 region has 13 residues. Germline V gene data show CDR1 as KGHSH and CDR2 as LQKENI. V shed 5 bases and J shed 4 bases, with 11 bases lying between them. This chain's CDR3 is CASSDGQIYGYTF. The CDR3 DNA, read in part, is TGTGCCAGCTCAGACGGACAGATCTATGGC.

Concerning this clone: The read halts 3 residues ahead of the CDR3 end, with the missing end drawn from the germline J gene. This sequence joins TRBV7-9 and TRBJ2-5, with 10 positions matching TRBD2. The junction had 7 bases not matched to a gene; V was cut back by 4 bases and J by 5 bases. The CDR3 length is 15 residues. CDR1 is SEHNR, CDR2 FQNEAQ, per germline (reference sequence). CDR3 DNA (partial): TGTGCCAGCAGCTCAGCGGGGACTAGCGTCGAGACC. This translates into CASSSAGTSVET. The whole CDR3 sequence reads CASSSAGTSVETQYF.

A word on this clone: The read terminates 3 residues ahead of where the CDR3 ends, so the germline J gene completes it. The chain combines TRBV10-3 with TRBJ2-1, with D tentatively TRBD2 (8 bases). Germline CDR1 and CDR2: ENHRY and SYGVKD. Trimming took off 11 bases at V and 5 bases at J, with 19 bases between the two ends. The CDR3 runs to 14 residues. The part of the CDR3 DNA that was read is TGTGCCCCCCTCCCGGGAGGGGGCGACAATGAG. It yields the protein CAPLPGGGDNE. The whole CDR3 is CAPLPGGGDNEQFF.

As regards this clone: The read is 3 residues too short to cover the CDR3 end, so that end is filled in from the germline J gene. The chain uses TRBV6-2 or TRBV6-3 and TRBJ2-7; weak D call: TRBD1 (6 bases). Germline V gene sequence: CDR1 MNHEY, CDR2 SVGEGT. CDR3 length equals 13 residues. V lost 4 bases and J 3 bases, leaving 10 bases between the germline ends. CDR3: CASSFRTDYEQYF. CDR3 DNA (partial): TGTGCCAGCAGTTTCCGGACAGACTACGAG.

On this clone: Read data end 3 residues before the CDR3 end; the end is taken from the germline J gene. The chain carries TRBV12-3 or TRBV12-4 and TRBJ1-2; 7 bases are a match to TRBD1. This CDR3 has 14 amino acids. Unmatched junction bases numbered 8, after V lost 6 bases and J lost 4 bases. The CDR3 sequence is CASRTGLWGYGYTF. The covered CDR3 bases are TGTGCCAGCAGGACAGGGTTGTGGGGCTATGGC.

A remark on this clone: With the read ending 3 residues before the CDR3 end, the germline J gene is used to fill in that end. The chain recombines TRBV19 with TRBJ2-3; 9 nucleotides agree with TRBD2. After removal of 9 bases from V and 2 bases from J, the junction contained 3 bases not matched to a gene. Per germline, CDR1 LNHDA and CDR2 SQIVND (reference sequence). The CDR3 consists of 13 residues. The sequenced CDR3 bases are TGTGCCAGCAAGCGGGGGGACACAGATACG. Translated, it gives CASKRGDTDT. The whole CDR3 protein is CASKRGDTDTQYF.